Included here is one T cell receptor (beta chain) sequence, with context. As yet, its antigen is unknown. One junction end does not reproduce the germline sequence, and a read error may be involved. These data belong to a study of blood T cells in healthy people across ages. Study-level points and caveats: Roughly linear declines in TCR beta diversity per million T cells occurred with age. Estimates of total diversity, which came from one million sequenced T cells, were considered to be underestimates. Fewer expanded clones and more diversity marked long-lived versus aged donors.

This CDR3 has 13 residues. The germline gives CDR1 KGHSH, CDR2 LQKENI. A second PCR, run for about 7 to 11 cycles, used a sample-barcoded 5' primer plus a J-beta primer mix. TCRdb ran MiXCR on the 5' RACE reads and lists one entry per CDR3 protein. The data contain about 730,000 distinct CDR3 sequences, roughly 41% of them singletons. The chain links TRBV18 to TRBJ1-2; D call uncertain. This TCR was recovered from an older woman in good health. Sequenced sample: blood. The CDR3 spells CTSSPGKNYGYTF. The CDR3 nucleotides read TGTACCAGCTCACCCGGTAAAAACTATGGCTACACCTTC.